These T cell receptor beta chains were read from a single sample in a study of T cell responses to AZD1222 COVID-19 vaccine. Here immunoSEQ multiplex PCR was the method, and the copy in TCRdb shows in-frame clones only, minus some. The sample includes over 120,000 clones, 80% to 95% of them seen just once. Specimen: peripheral blood, collected 28 days after the second AZD1222 dose. All receptors come from an adult who received the AZD1222 COVID-19 vaccine. Each CDR3 is given with its conserved first and last residue. Each record gives: J gene, clone size, D gene, V gene, CDR3 DNA, CDR3 protein. The D gene is left open where the match is weak. The size of a clone is reported for some rows only, either as once, few or many, or as a class for expanded clones.

>TRBJ2-3|NA|TRBD1|TRBV28
TGTGCCAGCAGCCGCCGACAGGGGAGAGATACGCAGTATTTT
CASSRRQGRDTQYF
>TRBJ1-1|NA|NA|TRBV15
TGTGCCACCACCCAGGGTAGGGGTGGCACTGAAGCTTTCTTT
CATTQGRGGTEAFF
>TRBJ2-3|NA|TRBD1|TRBV6-5
TGTGCCAGCAGTTTTCAGGGGGCGCTGGGAGATACGCAGTATTTT
CASSFQGALGDTQYF
>TRBJ1-3|NA|NA|TRBV29-1
TGCAGCGTCGTGACTTCTGGAAACACCATATATTTT
CSVVTSGNTIYF
>TRBJ2-3|NA|TRBD2|TRBV7-2
TGTGCCAGCAGCTTCTTTCGGACTAGCGGGAGGGAAAGCACAGATACGCAGTATTTT
CASSFFRTSGRESTDTQYF
>TRBJ2-1|NA|NA|TRBV19
TGTGCCAGTAGTATACGCCCCCCCAGGGAGATCTCCTACAATGAGCAGTTCTTC
CASSIRPPREISYNEQFF
>TRBJ2-7|NA|NA|TRBV7-2
TGTGCCAGCAGCTTAGGTCGGAGCGAGCAGTACTTC
CASSLGRSEQYF
>TRBJ1-2|once|TRBD1|TRBV18
TGTGCCAGCTCACCACCCGACAGGGAGTGGGGCGGCTACACCTTC
CASSPPDREWGGYTF
>TRBJ1-5|once|NA|TRBV6-6
TGTGCCAGCACCCCGCAGGGGCAACGCAATCAGCCCCAGCATTTT
CASTPQGQRNQPQHF
>TRBJ2-6|NA|NA|TRBV18
TGTGCCAGCTCACCGGGGTCTGGGGCCAACGTCCTGACTTTC
CASSPGSGANVLTF
>TRBJ1-2|NA|NA|TRBV28
TGTGCCAGCACCCGAGACCTTAACTATGGCTACACCTTC
CASTRDLNYGYTF
>TRBJ2-5|once|TRBD1|TRBV28
TGTGCCAGCAGTTGGCCGGGACAGGGTAAGGCGACCCAGTACTTC
CASSWPGQGKATQYF
>TRBJ2-7|NA|TRBD1|TRBV24-1
TGTGCCCCAAAGCTGGGACAGGGGGGAGACGAGCAGTACTTC
CAPKLGQGGDEQYF
>TRBJ1-2|NA|NA|TRBV3-1/TRBV3-2
TGTGCCAGCAGCCAAGTGGTCTCCTACCTTAACTATGGCTACACCTTC
CASSQVVSYLNYGYTF
>TRBJ1-3|NA|NA|TRBV13
TGTGCCAGCAGCCAGTCGGGTAGGGGAAACACCATATATTTT
CASSQSGRGNTIYF
>TRBJ1-6|NA|NA|TRBV6-6
TGTGCCACCTACGAGACAGATAATTCACCCCTCCACTTT
CATYETDNSPLHF
>TRBJ1-5|NA|NA|TRBV28
TGTGCCAGCAGTTTATGGGCCAATCAGCCCCAGCATTTT
CASSLWANQPQHF
>TRBJ2-2|NA|NA|TRBV6-1
TGTGCCAGCAGTGAAGATACTTGGGGGGAGCTGTTTTTT
CASSEDTWGELFF
>TRBJ2-5|NA|NA|TRBV19
TGTGCCAGTTTCGCCGACGGCGCGGAATACAAAGAGACCCAGTACTTC
CASFADGAEYKETQYF
>TRBJ2-7|NA|NA|TRBV28
TGTGCCAGCAGTGTCCCTAAGGGATTTTCCTACGAGCAGTACTTC
CASSVPKGFSYEQYF
>TRBJ1-1|NA|NA|TRBV7-9
TGTGCCAGCAGAAGAGACGGGGCTGAAGCTTTCTTT
CASRRDGAEAFF
>TRBJ2-5|NA|TRBD1|TRBV4-1
TGCGCCAGCAGCCAAGATGTAGGGACAGGGGTGAGGGAGACCCAGTACTTC
CASSQDVGTGVRETQYF
>TRBJ2-5|NA|TRBD1|TRBV11-3
TGTGCCAGCAGCCCCCTGGGACAGGAAGAGACCCAGTACTTC
CASSPLGQEETQYF
>TRBJ2-7|once|NA|TRBV4-2
TGTGCCAGCAGCCTGGGGAGCGGAAGCAACTCCTACGAGCAGTACTTC
CASSLGSGSNSYEQYF
>TRBJ2-3|NA|TRBD1|TRBV18
TGTGCCAGCTCATCCCGACAGGGAAGCACAGATACGCAGTATTTT
CASSSRQGSTDTQYF
>TRBJ2-1|NA|TRBD2|TRBV19
TGTGCCAGTAGCGATCGGCCGGGACTAGCGGGAGTTGAGCAGTTCTTC
CASSDRPGLAGVEQFF
>TRBJ2-1|NA|TRBD2|TRBV28
TGTGCCAGCAGTAAACTAGCGGAGAGATTCGAGCAGTTCTTC
CASSKLAERFEQFF
>TRBJ1-6|NA|NA|TRBV10-1
TGCGCCAGCAGTGGGCTGGGTTCCAGGGCTTCACCCCTCCACTTT
CASSGLGSRASPLHF
>TRBJ1-5|NA|NA|TRBV6-2/TRBV6-3
TGTGCCAGCAGTTACGACAGCAATCAGCCCCAGCATTTT
CASSYDSNQPQHF
>TRBJ2-3|once|NA|TRBV27
TGTGCCAGCAGGGCAGATAGGACTACACAGACAGATACGCAGTATTTT
CASRADRTTQTDTQYF
>TRBJ2-1|few|TRBD2|TRBV19
TGTGCCAGTAGTATAAGGACTAGAGGGATGAGCTACAATGAGCAGTTCTTC
CASSIRTRGMSYNEQFF
>TRBJ1-2|NA|NA|TRBV28
TGTGCCAGCAGTCCGGGGGTAGGCTATGGCTACACCTTC
CASSPGVGYGYTF
>TRBJ2-7|NA|TRBD2|TRBV20-1
TGCAGTGCGAGTAGCGGGGGGCCCTACGAGCAGTACTTC
CSASSGGPYEQYF
>TRBJ1-4|NA|NA|TRBV5-8
TGTGCCAGCAGCTTAGGGAGTAGGGCTGGAGAAAAACTGTTTTTT
CASSLGSRAGEKLFF
>TRBJ1-2|NA|TRBD1|TRBV11-2
TGTGCCAGCAGTACCAGGGGGGTATCTGGCTACACCTTC
CASSTRGVSGYTF
>TRBJ1-6|NA|NA|TRBV2
TGTGCCAGCAGCAAAGACAGAATATATAATTCACCCCTCCACTTT
CASSKDRIYNSPLHF
>TRBJ2-1|NA|NA|TRBV9
TGTGCCAGCAGCGTAGGACCTCTCAATGAGCAGTTCTTC
CASSVGPLNEQFF
>TRBJ2-2|NA|NA|TRBV5-4
TGTGCCAGCAGCTTGGAAGGCGGAGTGAACACCGGGGAGCTGTTTTTT
CASSLEGGVNTGELFF
>TRBJ1-1|NA|NA|TRBV6-5
TGTGCCAGCAGTTACCTGGCAATGAACACTGAAGCTTTCTTT
CASSYLAMNTEAFF
>TRBJ1-5|NA|NA|TRBV12-3/TRBV12-4
TGTGCCAGCAGTTTACCTCTTTCGCCCCAGCATTTT
CASSLPLSPQHF
>TRBJ1-5|NA|TRBD1|TRBV5-1
TGCGCCAGCAGTCCCGGGACAGTGAGCAATCAGCCCCAGCATTTT
CASSPGTVSNQPQHF
>TRBJ1-3|NA|NA|TRBV6-5
TGTGCCAGCAGGTCGGGAGTCTCTGGAAACACCATATATTTT
CASRSGVSGNTIYF
>TRBJ2-3|NA|TRBD2|TRBV11-3
TGTGCCAGCAGCCCGGGACTAGCGGGAGAATGGACAGATACGCAGTATTTT
CASSPGLAGEWTDTQYF
>TRBJ2-1|NA|NA|TRBV28
TGTGCCAGCAGTTCGACTAGGAATGAGCAGTTCTTC
CASSSTRNEQFF
>TRBJ2-7|once|TRBD2|TRBV7-7
TGTGCTAGCAGCTTAGCGGGTCTAGCGGGCGAGCAGTACTTC
CASSLAGLAGEQYF
>TRBJ1-1|NA|NA|TRBV29-1
TGCAGCGTTCTAGGGGCCTTTCGGGGCACTGAAGCTTTCTTT
CSVLGAFRGTEAFF
>TRBJ2-2|NA|NA|TRBV18
TGTGCCAGCATACCGGGACAAATGACCGGGGAGCTGTTTTTT
CASIPGQMTGELFF